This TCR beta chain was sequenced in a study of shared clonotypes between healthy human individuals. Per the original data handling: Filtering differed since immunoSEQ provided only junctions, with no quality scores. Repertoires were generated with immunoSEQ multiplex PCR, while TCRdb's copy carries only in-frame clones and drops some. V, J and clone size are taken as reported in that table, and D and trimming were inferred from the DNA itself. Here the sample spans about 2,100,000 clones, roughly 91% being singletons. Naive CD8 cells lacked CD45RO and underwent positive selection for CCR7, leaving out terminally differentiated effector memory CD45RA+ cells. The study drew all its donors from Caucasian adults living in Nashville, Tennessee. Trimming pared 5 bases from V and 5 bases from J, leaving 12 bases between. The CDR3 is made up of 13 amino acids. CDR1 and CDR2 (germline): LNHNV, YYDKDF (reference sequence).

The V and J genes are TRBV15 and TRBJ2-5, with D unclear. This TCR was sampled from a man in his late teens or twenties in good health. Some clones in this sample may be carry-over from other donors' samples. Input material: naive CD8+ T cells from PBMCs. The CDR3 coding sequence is TGTGCCACCAGCGGGTCAACACGTGAGACCCAGTACTTC. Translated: CATSGSTRETQYF.